A selection of T cell receptor beta chains follows, all from one sample in a study of shared clonotypes between healthy human individuals. TCRdb keeps only in-frame clones here, not all; method: immunoSEQ multiplex PCR. The table has about 2.1 million clones, 90% to 95% seen once; the top ten hold 1.5% to 2%. The sample was naive CD8+ T cells from PBMCs. The receptors derive from a man aged 18 to 35 in good health. Some clones in this sample may be carry-over from other donors' samples. Both conserved end residues are part of each CDR3. Each record gives: J gene, V gene, clone size, D gene, CDR3 DNA, CDR3 protein. D genes are given only for firm matches. A clone size is listed for some rows: how often the clone was seen (once, few, many), or a class if it is expanded.

J gene: TRBJ2-3; V gene: TRBV7-9; clone size: once; D gene: .; CDR3 DNA: TGTGCCAGCAGCTCAGCACTTACTAGCACAGATACGCAGTATTTT; CDR3 protein: CASSSALTSTDTQYF
J gene: TRBJ2-7; V gene: TRBV27; clone size: .; D gene: .; CDR3 DNA: TGTGCCAGCAGTTTGGGTCGAAGGCAGGGGCTCTACGAGCAGTACTTC; CDR3 protein: CASSLGRRQGLYEQYF
J gene: TRBJ2-5; V gene: TRBV28; clone size: .; D gene: .; CDR3 DNA: TGTGCCAGCAGTTCCCCCAACCAGAGAGCCAAGAGGACCCAGTACTTC; CDR3 protein: CASSSPNQRAKRTQYF
J gene: TRBJ2-1; V gene: TRBV19; clone size: once; D gene: .; CDR3 DNA: TGTGCCAGTAGCATCGGGGGCTCCTACAATGAGCAGTTCTTC; CDR3 protein: CASSIGGSYNEQFF
J gene: TRBJ1-5; V gene: TRBV6-5; clone size: .; D gene: .; CDR3 DNA: TGTGCCAGCAGTTACTGGGGACCTAATCAGCCCCAGCATTTT; CDR3 protein: CASSYWGPNQPQHF
J gene: TRBJ1-2; V gene: TRBV9; clone size: .; D gene: .; CDR3 DNA: TGTGCCAGCAGCGTAGAGGCGACAGCGTACGCCTACACCTTC; CDR3 protein: CASSVEATAYAYTF
J gene: TRBJ2-7; V gene: TRBV6-6; clone size: .; D gene: TRBD2; CDR3 DNA: TGTGCCAGCAGTCCACTAGCGGGAGGGTCATACGAGCAGTACTTC; CDR3 protein: CASSPLAGGSYEQYF
J gene: TRBJ2-2; V gene: TRBV28; clone size: .; D gene: .; CDR3 DNA: TGTGCCAGCACTGGGCGATCCACCGGGGAGCTGTTTTTT; CDR3 protein: CASTGRSTGELFF
J gene: TRBJ2-1; V gene: TRBV9; clone size: once; D gene: .; CDR3 DNA: TGTGCCAGCAGCGTGGTCGACACCGATGAGCAGTTCTTC; CDR3 protein: CASSVVDTDEQFF
J gene: TRBJ1-4; V gene: TRBV19; clone size: .; D gene: .; CDR3 DNA: TGTGCCAGTAGCCCCCGCGGGAGCGTAAATGAAAAACTGTTTTTT; CDR3 protein: CASSPRGSVNEKLFF
J gene: TRBJ2-7; V gene: TRBV27; clone size: .; D gene: TRBD1; CDR3 DNA: TGTGCCAGCAGTTCGACTCGGACAGGGAGTAACGAGCAGTACTTC; CDR3 protein: CASSSTRTGSNEQYF
J gene: TRBJ1-5; V gene: TRBV4-1; clone size: .; D gene: .; CDR3 DNA: TGCGCCAGCAGCCAAGATCAGATGCTGAGCAATCAGCCCCAGCATTTT; CDR3 protein: CASSQDQMLSNQPQHF
J gene: TRBJ2-7; V gene: TRBV11-1; clone size: .; D gene: TRBD2; CDR3 DNA: TGTGCCAGCAGCTTGCGGCGGGAGGGCCCTCGGGGCGAGCAGTACTTC; CDR3 protein: CASSLRREGPRGEQYF
J gene: TRBJ2-7; V gene: TRBV10-3; clone size: .; D gene: TRBD2; CDR3 DNA: TGTGCCATCAGAGAAACCGGGACTAGCGGCTACGAGCAGTACTTC; CDR3 protein: CAIRETGTSGYEQYF
J gene: TRBJ1-2; V gene: TRBV5-5; clone size: once; D gene: .; CDR3 DNA: TGTGCCAGCAGCTTTTCCAACCGGGACCCAATTTTAGATGGCTACACCTTC; CDR3 protein: CASSFSNRDPILDGYTF
J gene: TRBJ2-7; V gene: TRBV5-6; clone size: .; D gene: .; CDR3 DNA: TGTGCCAGCAGCTTGGCTGGCACCGAGCAGTACTTC; CDR3 protein: CASSLAGTEQYF
J gene: TRBJ2-2; V gene: TRBV30; clone size: .; D gene: .; CDR3 DNA: TGTGCCTGGAGTGTTTTTAGGGGGGAGCTGTTTTTT; CDR3 protein: CAWSVFRGELFF
J gene: TRBJ1-4; V gene: TRBV7-9; clone size: .; D gene: TRBD1; CDR3 DNA: TGTGCCAGCAGCAGGAGATTAGGACAGGAGACATCAACTAATGAAAAACTGTTTTTT; CDR3 protein: CASSRRLGQETSTNEKLFF
J gene: TRBJ1-5; V gene: TRBV7-9; clone size: .; D gene: .; CDR3 DNA: TGTGCCAGCAGCTTGGGAGGGGGCAATCAGCCCCAGCATTTT; CDR3 protein: CASSLGGGNQPQHF
J gene: TRBJ2-7; V gene: TRBV7-6; clone size: once; D gene: .; CDR3 DNA: TGTGCCAGCAGCGACCACGGGTACGAGCAGTACTTC; CDR3 protein: CASSDHGYEQYF
J gene: TRBJ1-1; V gene: TRBV28; clone size: few; D gene: TRBD1; CDR3 DNA: TGTGCCAGCAGTTTCCGACAGGGGGGATTAAACACTGAAGCTTTCTTT; CDR3 protein: CASSFRQGGLNTEAFF
J gene: TRBJ2-1; V gene: TRBV28; clone size: .; D gene: TRBD2; CDR3 DNA: TGTGCCAGCAGTCCCTGGGGGGGCTCCTACAATGAGCAGTTCTTC; CDR3 protein: CASSPWGGSYNEQFF
J gene: TRBJ2-7; V gene: TRBV27; clone size: .; D gene: .; CDR3 DNA: TGTGCCAGCACCCCGCCCTCTTTGGAGGCGTACTTC; CDR3 protein: CASTPPSLEAYF
J gene: TRBJ2-7; V gene: TRBV18; clone size: .; D gene: .; CDR3 DNA: TGTGCCAGCTCGGCCCAAAGGGGCTACGAGCAGTACTTC; CDR3 protein: CASSAQRGYEQYF
J gene: TRBJ1-1; V gene: TRBV28; clone size: .; D gene: .; CDR3 DNA: TGTGCCAGCAACCCCGCCTTCGGCAGGGAAGGGTCCCATACTGAAGCTTTCTTT; CDR3 protein: CASNPAFGREGSHTEAFF
J gene: TRBJ2-4; V gene: TRBV7-9; clone size: .; D gene: .; CDR3 DNA: TGTGCCAGCAGCTGGACCTTCGAAAACATTCAGTACTTC; CDR3 protein: CASSWTFENIQYF
J gene: TRBJ2-2; V gene: TRBV14; clone size: once; D gene: .; CDR3 DNA: TGTGCCAGCAGCCAGGCGTCCCTCATAGAGGGCACCGGGGAGCTGTTTTTT; CDR3 protein: CASSQASLIEGTGELFF
J gene: TRBJ1-3; V gene: TRBV13; clone size: .; D gene: .; CDR3 DNA: TGTGCCAGCAGCTTAGGTCGGGGATCTGGAAACACCATATATTTT; CDR3 protein: CASSLGRGSGNTIYF
J gene: TRBJ2-3; V gene: TRBV19; clone size: .; D gene: .; CDR3 DNA: TGTGCCACCAATTCGTTGAGCACAGATACGCAGTATTTT; CDR3 protein: CATNSLSTDTQYF
J gene: TRBJ1-2; V gene: TRBV7-2; clone size: .; D gene: TRBD1; CDR3 DNA: TGTGCCAGCAGCGCGAGCCCGGACAGGGGGAACTATGGCTACACCTTC; CDR3 protein: CASSASPDRGNYGYTF
J gene: TRBJ1-2; V gene: TRBV28; clone size: .; D gene: .; CDR3 DNA: TGTGCCAGCAATCTCGGGGGCGGGGGCGTCAATGGCTACACCTTC; CDR3 protein: CASNLGGGGVNGYTF
J gene: TRBJ2-7; V gene: TRBV9; clone size: .; D gene: .; CDR3 DNA: TGTGCCAGCAGCTTAACGCCCGGGCAGAAGCAGTACTTC; CDR3 protein: CASSLTPGQKQYF
J gene: TRBJ2-7; V gene: TRBV6-4; clone size: .; D gene: .; CDR3 DNA: TGTGCCAGCATTAGAGAGAGGGACCTCTCCTACGAGCAGTACTTC; CDR3 protein: CASIRERDLSYEQYF
J gene: TRBJ2-1; V gene: TRBV29-1; clone size: .; D gene: .; CDR3 DNA: TGCAGCGTTGAGCGAGCCTCCTATCGGTACAATGAGCAGTTCTTC; CDR3 protein: CSVERASYRYNEQFF
J gene: TRBJ1-2; V gene: TRBV28; clone size: .; D gene: .; CDR3 DNA: TGTGCCAGCAGTTCCTCTCCCAGGGATGGCTACACCTTC; CDR3 protein: CASSSSPRDGYTF
J gene: TRBJ2-1; V gene: TRBV28; clone size: .; D gene: TRBD1; CDR3 DNA: TGTGCCAGCAGTTTAGGGACAGCCTCCTACAATGAGCAGTTCTTC; CDR3 protein: CASSLGTASYNEQFF
J gene: TRBJ1-2; V gene: TRBV6-6; clone size: .; D gene: .; CDR3 DNA: TGTGCCAGCAGTTACTCGGGGGCGGAACCCTATGGCTACACCTTC; CDR3 protein: CASSYSGAEPYGYTF
J gene: TRBJ2-5; V gene: TRBV4-2; clone size: .; D gene: .; CDR3 DNA: TGTGCCAGCAGCCAAGACCCCGGCCCGCAAGAGACCCAGTACTTC; CDR3 protein: CASSQDPGPQETQYF
J gene: TRBJ2-2; V gene: TRBV9; clone size: .; D gene: TRBD2; CDR3 DNA: TGTGCCAGCAGCGTAGAAAGCGGGGCAGCGAACACCGGGGAGCTGTTTTTT; CDR3 protein: CASSVESGAANTGELFF
J gene: TRBJ2-7; V gene: TRBV28; clone size: .; D gene: .; CDR3 DNA: TGTGCCAGCAGTTTATTAGTCAGCTCCTACGAGCAGTACTTC; CDR3 protein: CASSLLVSSYEQYF
J gene: TRBJ1-1; V gene: TRBV5-4; clone size: .; D gene: .; CDR3 DNA: TGTGCCAGCCTGCCGCCCCGGGGGACTGAAGCTTTCTTT; CDR3 protein: CASLPPRGTEAFF